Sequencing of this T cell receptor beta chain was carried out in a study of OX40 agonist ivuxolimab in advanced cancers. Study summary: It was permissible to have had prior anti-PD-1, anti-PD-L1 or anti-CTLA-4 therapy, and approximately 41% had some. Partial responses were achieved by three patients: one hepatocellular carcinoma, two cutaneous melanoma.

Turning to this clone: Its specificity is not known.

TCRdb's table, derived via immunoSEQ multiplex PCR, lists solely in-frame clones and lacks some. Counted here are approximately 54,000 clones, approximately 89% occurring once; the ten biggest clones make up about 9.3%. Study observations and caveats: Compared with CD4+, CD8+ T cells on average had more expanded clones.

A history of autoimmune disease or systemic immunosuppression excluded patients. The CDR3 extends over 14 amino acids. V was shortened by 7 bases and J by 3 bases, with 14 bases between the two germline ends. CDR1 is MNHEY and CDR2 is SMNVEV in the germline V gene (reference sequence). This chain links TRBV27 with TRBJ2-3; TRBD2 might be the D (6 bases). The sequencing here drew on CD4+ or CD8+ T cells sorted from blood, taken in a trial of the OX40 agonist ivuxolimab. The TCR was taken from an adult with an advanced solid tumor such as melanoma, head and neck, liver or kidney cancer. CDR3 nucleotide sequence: TGTGCCAGCACCCTACTAGCAGGAACAGATACGCAGTATTTT. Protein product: CASTLLAGTDTQYF.